The 8 T cell receptor beta chains reported below all come from one sample, sequenced in a study of blood T cell repertoires in COVID-19. TCRdb keeps only in-frame clones here, not all; method: immunoSEQ multiplex PCR. The sample contains 70,000 to 80,000 clones, 75% to 85% of which appear only once. The specimen was peripheral blood. The receptors originated from a man older than 75 with acute or convalescent COVID-19.

The rearrangement links TRBV28 to TRBJ2-5, with 9 bases identical to TRBD2. The CDR3 covers 16 residues. The V and J ends lost 6 bases and 0 bases, in that order; junction bases with no gene match: 8. Germline V gene lookup returns CDR1 MDHEN and CDR2 SYDVKM. DNA for the CDR3: TGTGCCAGCAGGGCGCGGGGGGGTTCACACCAAGAGACCCAGTACTTC. It codes for CASRARGGSHQETQYF.

The V gene is TRBV9, the J gene TRBJ1-1; D remains unclear. In germline, CDR1 is SGDLS, CDR2 YYNGEE. V lost 0 bases, J lost 1 base, and 7 bases lay in between. The CDR3 totals 14 residues. CDR3 coding DNA: TGTGCCAGCAGCGTAGACACAAAGAACACTGAAGCTTTCTTT. Its translation is CASSVDTKNTEAFF.

The V call is TRBV6-5, the J call TRBJ2-1; 11 positions match TRBD2. The CDR3 has 15 amino acids. V was clipped by 6 bases and J by 10 bases; unmatched bases: 11. Germline V gene data show CDR1 as MNHEY and CDR2 as SVGAGI. DNA for the CDR3: TGTGCCAGCAGCAAAACTAGCGGGAGTCGGTCCGAGCAGTTCTTC. Protein: CASSKTSGSRSEQFF.

The rearrangement uses TRBV5-4 and TRBJ2-3; D ambiguous. Germline V gives CDR1 SGHNT, CDR2 YYREEE (reference sequence). The CDR3 covers 14 residues. V gave up 7 bases and J gave up 2 bases, with 14 bases separating them. The CDR3 here is CASRWSTDTDTQYF. CDR3 bases: TGTGCCAGCCGCTGGTCTACCGACACAGATACGCAGTATTTT.

The chain joins TRBV9 to TRBJ2-1; tentatively, D is TRBD1 (6 bases). CDR1 and CDR2 (germline): SGDLS, YYNGEE. V dropped 0 bases and J dropped 8 bases, with 15 bases sitting between them. The CDR3 length is 15 residues. CDR3 amino acids: CASSVVGAASYEQFF. The CDR3 bases are TGTGCCAGCAGCGTAGTGGGGGCCGCGTCTTATGAGCAGTTCTTC.

V is TRBV28 and J is TRBJ2-7; 7 bases agree with TRBD1. Trimming removed 6 bases from V and 4 bases from J; junction bases left unmatched: 9. CDR1 is MDHEN, CDR2 SYDVKM, per germline. The CDR3 is made up of 14 amino acids. Here the CDR3 reads CASSIGGASYEQYF. DNA for the CDR3: TGTGCCAGCAGCATAGGGGGCGCGAGTTACGAGCAGTACTTC. Filled out from reference TRBV28 and TRBJ2-7, the complete variable domain reads DVKVTQSSRYLVKRTGEKVFLECVQDMDHENMFWYRQDPGLGLRLIYFSYDVKMKEKGDIPEGYSVSREKKERFSLILESASTNQTSMYLCASSIGGASYEQYFGPGTRLTVT.

This clone was recorded only once. The gene calls are TRBV4-2 and TRBJ2-7; D call uncertain. CDR1 is LGHNA, CDR2 YNFKEQ, per germline. This CDR3 comprises 14 residues. V was trimmed by 0 bases and J by 12 bases, leaving 18 bases between them. The CDR3 region has the DNA TGTGCCAGCAGCCAAGAGGCCCTCACGTATCAGCGGTACTTC. Translating gives CASSQEALTYQRYF.

This chain uses TRBV11-3 with TRBJ2-1, with a possible D match to TRBD2 (6 bases). In germline, CDR1 is SGHNT, CDR2 YENEEA. This CDR3 region has 15 residues. Trimming shortened V by 3 bases and J by 2 bases, and 11 bases separated the two germline ends. The CDR3 protein is CASSFGSGAYNEQFF. The CDR3 bases are TGTGCCAGCAGCTTTGGGTCGGGGGCCTACAATGAGCAGTTCTTC.